The 25 T cell receptor beta chains in this list originate from one sample, sequenced in a study of brain T cells in children with intractable seizures (dated by TCRdb to the early 2020s). Library construction relied on the immunoSEQ multiplex PCR assay. Not all clones reach the TCRdb copy of this immuneACCESS table, which keeps in-frame sequences only. Checked studies attribute under half of the gap to unresolved V genes and leave the rest unexplained. This sample gives 340,000 or so clones in total; over 90% of them show up just once. Jointly, the top ten make up 4.5% to 7% of the sample. In light of the paper, this sample's time point label describes: blood from clinic visit 5 months post-surgery; TSC patient then seizure free. This specimen consisted of peripheral blood, obtained more than 4 months after surgery. Receptors were obtained from a boy in the first two years of life with tuberous sclerosis and intractable seizures.

CDR3 DNA: TGTGCCTGGAACCGGGACAGAGACACCGGGGAGCTGTTTTTT. Translated: CAWNRDRDTGELFF. This chain links TRBV30 with TRBJ2-2; TRBD1 aligns across 7 bases. The trim removed 4 bases at V and 3 bases at J, leaving 5 bases unmatched. This CDR3 contains 14 residues. The germline V gene encodes CDR1 GTSNPN and CDR2 SVGIG (reference sequence).

V is TRBV29-1 and J is TRBJ2-3; D is undetermined. Trimming took off 4 bases at V and 9 bases at J, with 14 bases between the two ends. This CDR3 has 12 amino acids. CDR1 SQVTM and CDR2 ANQGSEA come from the germline V gene. CDR3 nucleotide sequence: TGCAGCGTTGTGGCCCCGCAAGGCACGCAGTATTTT. Protein: CSVVAPQGTQYF.

V is TRBV5-1 and J is TRBJ1-2; 7 bases are a match to TRBD1. J was trimmed by 5 bases and V by 0 bases; bases with no gene match: 4. The CDR3 has 14 amino acids. CDR1 is SGHRS, CDR2 YFSETQ, per germline. This chain's CDR3 is CASSLERGRYGYTF. DNA for the CDR3: TGCGCCAGCAGCTTGGAGAGGGGGCGTTATGGCTACACCTTC.

The chain joins TRBV9 to TRBJ2-4; TRBD2 matches 10 bases. Germline CDR1 reads SGDLS; CDR2 reads YYNGEE. The CDR3 is made up of 18 amino acids. V trimming: 0 bases; J trimming: 6 bases; junction bases outside the gene matches: 12. This chain's CDR3 is CASSVAPSGSAGRNIQYF. Written as DNA, the CDR3 is TGTGCCAGCAGCGTAGCCCCTAGCGGGAGTGCTGGTAGAAACATTCAGTACTTC.

The chain combines TRBV12-3 or TRBV12-4 with TRBJ2-7, with TRBD2 matching 8 bases. Trimming cost V 8 bases and J 2 bases; bases outside gene matches: 2. The CDR3 contains 12 residues. The CDR3 protein is CASRGGAYEQYF. Written as DNA, the CDR3 is TGTGCCAGCCGGGGGGGAGCCTACGAGCAGTACTTC.

This sequence joins TRBV20-1 and TRBJ2-7; TRBD1 is a possible D gene (6 bases). The V end lost 3 bases, the J end lost 5 bases, and 11 bases lay between the germline ends. Looked up from germline, CDR1 is DFQATT and CDR2 is SNEGSKA (reference sequence). The CDR3 length is 12 residues. The CDR3 is CSASPRGDEQYF. CDR3 DNA: TGCAGTGCTAGTCCCAGGGGAGACGAGCAGTACTTC.

This chain links TRBV7-6 with TRBJ1-6, with D possibly TRBD1 on 5 matching bases. Trimming left V 5 bases short and J 9 bases short, with 14 bases between. CDR1 and CDR2 (germline): SGHVS, FNYEAQ. CDR3 length: 14 amino acids. As DNA, the CDR3 is TGTGCCAGCAGCGGGGACGGGCTTGTTTCACCCCTCCACTTT. Translated, it gives CASSGDGLVSPLHF.

This chain joins TRBV7-6 and TRBJ2-1, with 9 positions matching TRBD2. The J segment lost 0 bases and the V segment lost 5 bases, leaving 8 bases of the junction unmatched. Germline V gene lookup returns CDR1 SGHVS and CDR2 FNYEAQ. The CDR3 is made up of 17 amino acids. The CDR3 nucleotides read TGTGCCAGCAGCCGGACTAGCGCTTTGAGCTCCTACAATGAGCAGTTCTTC. Encoded protein: CASSRTSALSSYNEQFF. Looking up the rest from reference TRBV7-6 and TRBJ2-1 gives the full variable domain: GAGVSQSPRYKVTKRGQDVALRCDPISGHVSLYWYRQALGQGPEFLTYFNYEAQQDKSGLPNDRFSAERPEGSISTLTIQRTEQRDSAMYRCASSRTSALSSYNEQFFGPGTRLTVL.

This chain links TRBV5-1 with TRBJ2-1; the D gene is possibly TRBD2 (7 bases). The CDR3 totals 15 residues. With 6 bases removed from V and 4 bases from J, the gap between germline ends came to 17 bases. Germline loops: CDR1 SGHRS, CDR2 YFSETQ. The CDR3 region has the DNA TGCGCCAGCATGTCTGGGGGGGCCTCTTACAATGAGCAGTTCTTC. Amino acids: CASMSGGASYNEQFF.

The chain couples TRBV30 to TRBJ1-5; the D is unclear. Germline V lookup: CDR1 GTSNPN, CDR2 SVGIG (reference sequence). The CDR3 covers 13 residues. The V end lost 0 bases, the J end lost 4 bases, and 7 bases lay between the germline ends. The CDR3 spells CAWSVRQNQPQHF. CDR3 in DNA: TGTGCCTGGAGTGTCCGACAAAATCAGCCCCAGCATTTT.

CDR3 region: CASSSWTPNTGELFF. CDR3 bases: TGTGCCAGCAGCTCGTGGACTCCGAACACCGGGGAGCTGTTTTTT. The rearrangement uses TRBV7-9 and TRBJ2-2, with D maybe TRBD2 (5 bases). The germline V gene encodes CDR1 SEHNR and CDR2 FQNEAQ (reference sequence). The germline V and J ends were trimmed by 4 bases and 0 bases, with 9 bases remaining between them. CDR3 size: 15 residues.

The chain couples TRBV7-2 to TRBJ1-6, with TRBD1 as a possible D gene (5 bases). Germline V gene data show CDR1 as SGHTA and CDR2 as FQGNSA. The length of the CDR3 is 16 residues. V was pared by 2 bases and J by 1 base, with 9 bases between. The CDR3 here is CASSLLGHSYNSPLHF. The CDR3 nucleotides are TGTGCCAGCAGCTTACTGGGGCATTCCTATAATTCACCCCTCCACTTT. Variable domain in full (rest from reference TRBV7-2 and TRBJ1-6): GAGVSQSPSNKVTEKGKDVELRCDPISGHTALYWYRQSLGQGLEFLIYFQGNSAPDKSGLPSDRFSAERTGGSVSTLTIQRTQQEDSAVYLCASSLLGHSYNSPLHFGNGTRLTVT.

V usage is TRBV5-5 and J usage is TRBJ1-1, with D possibly TRBD1 on 6 matching bases. The germline CDR1 and CDR2 sequences are SGHKS and YYEKEE (reference sequence). The CDR3 is 13 residues long. V lost 7 bases and J 5 bases, leaving 15 bases between the germline ends. The CDR3 protein is CASGPGVWTEAFF. In DNA, the CDR3 is TGTGCCAGCGGCCCAGGGGTATGGACTGAAGCTTTCTTT.

The V gene is TRBV9, the J gene TRBJ2-2; the D gene is possibly TRBD2 (5 bases). CDR1 is SGDLS, CDR2 YYNGEE, per germline. CDR3 length: 16 residues. V lost 0 bases, J lost 0 bases, and 9 bases lay in between. This CDR3 reads CASSVALATNTGELFF. Written as DNA, the CDR3 is TGTGCCAGCAGCGTAGCCCTAGCTACGAACACCGGGGAGCTGTTTTTT.

The genes are TRBV7-9 and TRBJ1-4, with 9 nucleotides matching TRBD1. The CDR3 has 14 amino acids. After removal of 5 bases from V and 7 bases from J, the junction contained 5 bases not matched to a gene. The V gene's germline CDR1 is SEHNR and CDR2 FQNEAQ (reference sequence). The CDR3 DNA reads TGTGCCAGCAGCCTAGGGACAGGGTTTGAAAAACTGTTTTTT. Protein product: CASSLGTGFEKLFF.

This sequence joins TRBV5-6 and TRBJ1-1; possible D gene TRBD1, 5 bases. This CDR3 comprises 13 residues. V was pared by 1 base and J by 8 bases, with 12 bases between. Looked up from germline, CDR1 is SGHDT and CDR2 is YYEEEE. The CDR3 coding sequence is TGTGCCAGCAGCTTGAGGGGCAGGAGCGAAGCTTTCTTT. Amino acids: CASSLRGRSEAFF. The complete variable domain, with remaining parts taken from reference TRBV5-6 and TRBJ1-1, reads DAGVTQSPTHLIKTRGQQVTLRCSPKSGHDTVSWYQQALGQGPQFIFQYYEEEERQRGNFPDRFSGHQFPNYSSELNVNALLLGDSALYLCASSLRGRSEAFFGQGTRLTVV.

The CDR3 DNA is TGTGCCACCCTCCGGCGGGAGCCCTACGAGCAGTACTTC. Its translation is CATLRREPYEQYF. The chain links TRBV2 to TRBJ2-7, with 7 bases lining up with TRBD2. Germline CDR1 reads SNHLY; CDR2 reads FYNNEI. The CDR3 loop spans 13 amino acids. V was clipped by 10 bases and J by 2 bases; unmatched bases: 8.

The chain combines TRBV7-9 with TRBJ1-4, with 8 bases that match TRBD1. This CDR3 is 14 amino acids long. Per germline, CDR1 SEHNR and CDR2 FQNEAQ (reference sequence). V shed 5 bases, J shed 7 bases, and the junction held 6 bases outside the gene matches. The CDR3 sequence is CASSARGQGEKLFF. CDR3 nucleotide sequence: TGTGCCAGCAGCGCTCGAGGACAGGGTGAAAAACTGTTTTTT.

The V gene is TRBV27, the J gene TRBJ2-3, with D unresolved. CDR1 MNHEY and CDR2 SMNVEV come from the germline V gene (reference sequence). This CDR3 comprises 11 residues. V lost 6 bases to trimming and J lost 8 bases, with 9 bases between them. Written as DNA, the CDR3 is TGTGCCAGCAGGGCCTGGGGTACGCAGTATTTT. Protein: CASRAWGTQYF.

This chain joins TRBV5-8 and TRBJ2-7; TRBD1 aligns across 10 bases. Unmatched junction bases numbered 8, after V lost 2 bases and J lost 9 bases. CDR3 size: 14 residues. CDR1 and CDR2 from the germline V gene are SGHTS and YDEGEE. The CDR3 reads CASSFGTGVLPQYF. The CDR3 DNA follows: TGTGCCAGCAGCTTCGGGACAGGGGTTTTGCCGCAGTACTTC.

The chain links TRBV6-4 to TRBJ1-2; no definite D call. Between the trimmed V and J ends, which lost 3 bases and 2 bases, there was a span of 7 bases. Germline V gene data show CDR1 as MRHNA and CDR2 as SNTAGT. The length of the CDR3 is 13 residues. The CDR3, as DNA: TGTGCCAGCAGTGAGAGCGGCAACTATGGCTACACCTTC. Translated, it gives CASSESGNYGYTF.

J is TRBJ2-7 and V is TRBV10-2; the D gene is possibly TRBD1 (6 bases). This CDR3 is 10 amino acids long. The germline gives CDR1 WSHSY, CDR2 SAAADI. V lost 7 bases and J lost 6, with 7 bases in between. The CDR3 nucleotides read TGCGCCAGCATGGGGGCCGAGCAGTACTTC. Protein sequence: CASMGAEQYF.

The genes are TRBV6-5 and TRBJ1-4, with D perhaps matching TRBD1 (6 bases). The CDR3 has 12 amino acids. The ends were cut back, 6 bases at V and 8 bases at J, with 10 bases in the middle. The germline gives CDR1 MNHEY, CDR2 SVGAGI. The CDR3 DNA sequence: TGTGCCAGCAGCGAGGGGGGGGAAAAACTGTTTTTT. Its protein is CASSEGGEKLFF.

The V gene is TRBV18, the J gene TRBJ1-1, with D maybe TRBD1 (6 bases). Between the trimmed V and J ends, which lost 3 bases and 0 bases, there was a span of 17 bases. Per the germline V gene, CDR1 is KGHSH and CDR2 is LQKENI. CDR3 length equals 17 residues. DNA of the CDR3: TGTGCCAGCTCACCTTCTCGAGGGGGGACACTGAACACTGAAGCTTTCTTT. Amino acids: CASSPSRGGTLNTEAFF.

This chain joins TRBV30 and TRBJ1-2; D perhaps matches TRBD1 (5 bases). The germline gives CDR1 GTSNPN, CDR2 SVGIG (reference sequence). The CDR3 is made up of 14 amino acids. The V and J ends lost 4 bases and 5 bases respectively, with 17 bases between them. The CDR3 here is CAWTRNRGEYGYTF. CDR3 coding DNA: TGTGCCTGGACTAGGAATCGGGGGGAATATGGCTACACCTTC. Complete variable domain (other parts from reference TRBV30 and TRBJ1-2): SQTIHQWPATLVQPVGSPLSLECTVEGTSNPNLYWYRQAAGRGLQLLFYSVGIGQISSEVPQNLSASRPQDRQFILSSKKLLLSDSGFYLCAWTRNRGEYGYTFGSGTRLTVV.